This T cell receptor beta chain appears in the sequencing data of a study of a mutant IDH1 vaccine in newly diagnosed glioma. Per germline, CDR1 SEHNR and CDR2 FQNEAQ (reference sequence). This CDR3 region has 11 residues. V was trimmed by 6 bases and J by 7 bases, leaving 7 bases between them. Clones were sequenced by immunoSEQ multiplex PCR, and TCRdb holds only the in-frame ones, with some missing. The data contain around 100,000 clones, 85% to 90% of them seen just once; the ten biggest clones take up 0.6% to 0.95%. About this clone itself: The antigen is not known.

Sample time point: week 47, end of study. Every vaccine dose comprised 300 ug of mutant IDH1 20-mer peptide plus topical imiquimod. The chain recombines TRBV7-9 with TRBJ2-1; no firm D call. The sequence was obtained from a woman in her forties or fifties with glioma. Sequenced here: PBMCs, sampled from a glioma patient whose treatment included an IDH1 peptide vaccine. CDR3 sequence: CASRTENEQFF. The CDR3 coding sequence is TGTGCCAGCAGAACTGAGAATGAGCAGTTCTTC.